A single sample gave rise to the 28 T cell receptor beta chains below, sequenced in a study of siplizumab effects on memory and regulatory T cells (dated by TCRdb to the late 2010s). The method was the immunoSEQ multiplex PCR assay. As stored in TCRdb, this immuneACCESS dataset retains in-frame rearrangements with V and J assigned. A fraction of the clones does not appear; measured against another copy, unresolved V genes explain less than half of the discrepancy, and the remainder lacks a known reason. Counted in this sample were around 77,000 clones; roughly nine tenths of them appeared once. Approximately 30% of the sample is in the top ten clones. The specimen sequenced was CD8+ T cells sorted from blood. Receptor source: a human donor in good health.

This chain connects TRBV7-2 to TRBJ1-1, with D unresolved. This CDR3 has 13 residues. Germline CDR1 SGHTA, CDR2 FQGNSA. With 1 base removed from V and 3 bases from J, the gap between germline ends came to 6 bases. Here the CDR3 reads CASSLDSYTEAFF. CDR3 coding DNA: TGTGCCAGCAGCTTAGACAGCTACACTGAAGCTTTCTTT.

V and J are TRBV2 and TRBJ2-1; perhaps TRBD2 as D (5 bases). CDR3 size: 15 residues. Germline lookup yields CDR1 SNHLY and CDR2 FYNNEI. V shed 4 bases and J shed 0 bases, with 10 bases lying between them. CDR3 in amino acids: CASSVWTFSYNEQFF. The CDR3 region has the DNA TGTGCCAGCAGTGTTTGGACTTTCTCCTACAATGAGCAGTTCTTC.

The CDR3 DNA reads TGTGCCAGCAGCTTATACGGGGATCCCCTCTATGGCTACACCTTC. Its protein is CASSLYGDPLYGYTF. V is TRBV7-3 and J is TRBJ1-2; unclear D gene. Germline-derived CDR1 and CDR2 are SGHTA and FQGTGA. The CDR3 totals 15 residues. V lost 2 bases and J lost 4, with 14 bases in between.

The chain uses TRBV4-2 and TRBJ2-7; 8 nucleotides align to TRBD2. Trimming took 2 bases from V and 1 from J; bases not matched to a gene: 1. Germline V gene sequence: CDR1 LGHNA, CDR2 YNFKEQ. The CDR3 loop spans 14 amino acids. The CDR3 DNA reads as TGTGCCAGCAGCCAATTAGCGGGGTCCTACGAGCAGTACTTC. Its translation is CASSQLAGSYEQYF.

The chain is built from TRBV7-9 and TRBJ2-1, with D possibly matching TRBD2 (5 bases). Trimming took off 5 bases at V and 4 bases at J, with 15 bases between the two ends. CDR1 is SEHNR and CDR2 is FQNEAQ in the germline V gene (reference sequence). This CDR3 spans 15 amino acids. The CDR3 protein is CASSESGTPYNEQFF. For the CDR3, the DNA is TGTGCCAGCAGCGAGAGCGGAACCCCTTACAATGAGCAGTTCTTC.

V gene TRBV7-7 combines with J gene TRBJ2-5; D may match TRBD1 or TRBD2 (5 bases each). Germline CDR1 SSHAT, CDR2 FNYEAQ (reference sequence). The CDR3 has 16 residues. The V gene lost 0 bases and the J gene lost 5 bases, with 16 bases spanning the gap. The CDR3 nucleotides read TGTGCCAGCAGCTTAGCCCAATCGGGACCAGGGGAGACCCAGTACTTC. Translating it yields CASSLAQSGPGETQYF.

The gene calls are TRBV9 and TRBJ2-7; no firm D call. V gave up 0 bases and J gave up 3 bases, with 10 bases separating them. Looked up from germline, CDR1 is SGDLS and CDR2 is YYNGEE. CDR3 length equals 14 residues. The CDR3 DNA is TGTGCCAGCAGCGTAGGTGGGAATGGCTACGAGCAGTACTTC. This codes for CASSVGGNGYEQYF.

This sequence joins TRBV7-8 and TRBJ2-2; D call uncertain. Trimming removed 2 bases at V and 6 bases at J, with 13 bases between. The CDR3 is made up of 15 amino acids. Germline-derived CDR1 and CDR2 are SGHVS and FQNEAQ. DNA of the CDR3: TGTGCCAGCAGCTTAAATGGTCAGTGGTCCGGGGAGCTGTTTTTT. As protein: CASSLNGQWSGELFF.

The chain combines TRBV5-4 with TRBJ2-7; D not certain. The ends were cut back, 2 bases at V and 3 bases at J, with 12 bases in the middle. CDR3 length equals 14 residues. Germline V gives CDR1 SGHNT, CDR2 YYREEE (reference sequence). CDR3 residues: CASSFENQDYEQYF. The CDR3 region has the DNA TGTGCCAGCAGCTTTGAAAATCAAGACTACGAGCAGTACTTC.

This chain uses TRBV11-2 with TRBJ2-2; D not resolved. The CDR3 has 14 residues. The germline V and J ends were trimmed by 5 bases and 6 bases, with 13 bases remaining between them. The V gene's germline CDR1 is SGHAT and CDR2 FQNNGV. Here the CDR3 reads CASSPPEVAGELFF. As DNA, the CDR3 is TGTGCCAGCAGCCCCCCGGAAGTAGCCGGGGAGCTGTTTTTT.

This CDR3 is CASSSSGDSYNEQFF. Written as DNA, the CDR3 is TGTGCCAGCAGCTCAAGCGGGGACTCCTACAATGAGCAGTTCTTC. V gene TRBV7-8 combines with J gene TRBJ2-1; TRBD2 aligns across 7 bases. V shed 4 bases, J shed 0 bases, and the junction held 3 bases outside the gene matches. The germline gives CDR1 SGHVS, CDR2 FQNEAQ. The CDR3 consists of 15 residues.

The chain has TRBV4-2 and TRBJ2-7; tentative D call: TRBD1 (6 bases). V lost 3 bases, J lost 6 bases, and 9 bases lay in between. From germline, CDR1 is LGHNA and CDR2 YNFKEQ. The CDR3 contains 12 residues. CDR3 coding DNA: TGTGCCAGCAGCCATCTACAGGGCGAGCAGTACTTC. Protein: CASSHLQGEQYF.

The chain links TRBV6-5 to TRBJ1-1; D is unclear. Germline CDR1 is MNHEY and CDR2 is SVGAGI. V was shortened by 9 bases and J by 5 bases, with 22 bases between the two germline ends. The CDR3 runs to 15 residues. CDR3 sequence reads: CASFSPSGVWTEAFF. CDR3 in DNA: TGTGCCAGTTTTTCTCCGTCGGGCGTGTGGACTGAAGCTTTCTTT.

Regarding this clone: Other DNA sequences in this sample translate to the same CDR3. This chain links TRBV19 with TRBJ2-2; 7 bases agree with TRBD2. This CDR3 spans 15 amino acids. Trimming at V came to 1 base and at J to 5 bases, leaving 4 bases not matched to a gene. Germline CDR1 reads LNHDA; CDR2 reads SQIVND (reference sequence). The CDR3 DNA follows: TGTGCCAGTAGTATAGGCGGGAGAGGAACCGGGGAGCTGTTTTTT. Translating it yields CASSIGGRGTGELFF.

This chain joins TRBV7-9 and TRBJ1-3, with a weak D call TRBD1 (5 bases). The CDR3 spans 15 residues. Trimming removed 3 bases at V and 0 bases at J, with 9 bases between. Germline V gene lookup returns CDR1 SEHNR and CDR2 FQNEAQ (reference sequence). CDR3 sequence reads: CASSLTVISGNTIYF. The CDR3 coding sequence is TGTGCCAGCAGCTTGACAGTGATCTCTGGAAACACCATATATTTT.

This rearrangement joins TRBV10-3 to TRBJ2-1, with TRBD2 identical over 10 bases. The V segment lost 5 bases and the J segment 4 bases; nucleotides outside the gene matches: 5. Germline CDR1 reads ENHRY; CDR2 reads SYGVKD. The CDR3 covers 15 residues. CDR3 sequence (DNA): TGTGCCATCAGTAGCGGGGGGGCCAAATACAATGAGCAGTTCTTC. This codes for CAISSGGAKYNEQFF.

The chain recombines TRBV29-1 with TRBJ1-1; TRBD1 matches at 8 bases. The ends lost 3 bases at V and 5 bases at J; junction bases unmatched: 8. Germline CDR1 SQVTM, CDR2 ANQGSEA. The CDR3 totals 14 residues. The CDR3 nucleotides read TGCAGCGTTGATCCGCAGGGGGCGATTACTGAAGCTTTCTTT. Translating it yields CSVDPQGAITEAFF. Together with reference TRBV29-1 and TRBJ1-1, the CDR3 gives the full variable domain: SAVISQKPSRDICQRGTSLTIQCQVDSQVTMMFWYRQQPGQSLTLIATANQGSEATYESGFVIDKFPISRPNLTFSTLTVSNMSPEDSSIYLCSVDPQGAITEAFFGQGTRLTVV.

The CDR3 DNA is TGTGCCAGCAGCTTACCTCCGAGCGGGAGGCAATCCTACGAGCAGTACTTC. It codes for CASSLPPSGRQSYEQYF. The genes are TRBV7-9 and TRBJ2-7, with 9 bases matching TRBD2. This CDR3 contains 17 residues. V lost 2 bases to trimming and J lost 1 base; unmatched junction nucleotides: 9. Germline lookup yields CDR1 SEHNR and CDR2 FQNEAQ (reference sequence).

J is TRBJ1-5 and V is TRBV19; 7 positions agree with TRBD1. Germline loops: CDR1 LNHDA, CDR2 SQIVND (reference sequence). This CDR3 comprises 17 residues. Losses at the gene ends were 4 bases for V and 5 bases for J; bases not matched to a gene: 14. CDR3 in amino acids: CASSKSGGTVAYQPQHF. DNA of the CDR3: TGTGCCAGTAGTAAGTCAGGGGGGACTGTAGCATATCAGCCCCAGCATTTT.

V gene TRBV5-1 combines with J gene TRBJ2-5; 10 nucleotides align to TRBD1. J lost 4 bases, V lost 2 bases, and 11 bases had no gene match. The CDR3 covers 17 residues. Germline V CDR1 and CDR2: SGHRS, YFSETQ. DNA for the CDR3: TGCGCCAGCAGCTTTCCGCTTCTAGACAGGGGGCGAGAGACCCAGTACTTC. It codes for CASSFPLLDRGRETQYF.

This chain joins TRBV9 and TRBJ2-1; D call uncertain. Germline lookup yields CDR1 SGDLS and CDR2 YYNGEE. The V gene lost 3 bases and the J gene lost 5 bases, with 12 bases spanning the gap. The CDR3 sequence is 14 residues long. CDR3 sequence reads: CASSEVDLNNEQFF. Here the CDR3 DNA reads TGTGCCAGCAGCGAAGTAGATTTGAACAATGAGCAGTTCTTC.

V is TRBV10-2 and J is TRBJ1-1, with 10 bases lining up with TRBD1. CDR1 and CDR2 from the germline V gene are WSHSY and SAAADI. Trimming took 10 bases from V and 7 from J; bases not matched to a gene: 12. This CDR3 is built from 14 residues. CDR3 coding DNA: TGCGCCACGAGTTCGACAGGGGGCCTTTATGAAGCTTTCTTT. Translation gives CATSSTGGLYEAFF.

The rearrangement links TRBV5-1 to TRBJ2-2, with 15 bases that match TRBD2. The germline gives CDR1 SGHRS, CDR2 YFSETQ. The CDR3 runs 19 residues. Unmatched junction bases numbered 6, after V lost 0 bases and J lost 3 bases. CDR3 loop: CASSLALGLAGGDTGELFF. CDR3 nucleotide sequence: TGCGCCAGCAGCTTGGCCCTAGGACTAGCGGGAGGGGACACCGGGGAGCTGTTTTTT.

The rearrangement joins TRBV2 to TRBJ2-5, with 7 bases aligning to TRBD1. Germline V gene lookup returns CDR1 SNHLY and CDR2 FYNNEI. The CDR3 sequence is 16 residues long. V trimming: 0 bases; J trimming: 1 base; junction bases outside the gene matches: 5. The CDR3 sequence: CASSEAGQNFQETQYF. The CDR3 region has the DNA TGTGCCAGCAGTGAAGCGGGACAGAATTTCCAAGAGACCCAGTACTTC.

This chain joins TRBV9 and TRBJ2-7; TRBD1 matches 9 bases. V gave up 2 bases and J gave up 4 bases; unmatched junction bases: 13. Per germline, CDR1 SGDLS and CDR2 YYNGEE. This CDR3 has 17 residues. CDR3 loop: CASSVDPDRGGSYEQYF. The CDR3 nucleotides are TGTGCCAGCAGCGTCGACCCGGACAGGGGAGGTTCTTACGAGCAGTACTTC. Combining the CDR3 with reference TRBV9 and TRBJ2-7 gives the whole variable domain DSGVTQTPKHLITATGQRVTLRCSPRSGDLSVYWYQQSLDQGLQFLIQYYNGEERAKGNILERFSAQQFPDLHSELNLSSLELGDSALYFCASSVDPDRGGSYEQYFGPGTRLTVT.

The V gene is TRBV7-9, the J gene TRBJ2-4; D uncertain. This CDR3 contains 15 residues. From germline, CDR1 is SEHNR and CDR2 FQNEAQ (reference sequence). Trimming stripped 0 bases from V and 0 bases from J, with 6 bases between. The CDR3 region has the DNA TGTGCCAGCAGCTTAGCGGGCACAGCCAAAAACATTCAGTACTTC. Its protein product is CASSLAGTAKNIQYF.

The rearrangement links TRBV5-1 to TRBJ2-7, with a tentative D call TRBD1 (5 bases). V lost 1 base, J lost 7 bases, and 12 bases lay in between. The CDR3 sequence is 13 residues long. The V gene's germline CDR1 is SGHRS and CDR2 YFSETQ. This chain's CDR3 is CASSLTGPREQYF. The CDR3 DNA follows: TGCGCCAGCAGCTTGACAGGCCCAAGGGAGCAGTACTTC.

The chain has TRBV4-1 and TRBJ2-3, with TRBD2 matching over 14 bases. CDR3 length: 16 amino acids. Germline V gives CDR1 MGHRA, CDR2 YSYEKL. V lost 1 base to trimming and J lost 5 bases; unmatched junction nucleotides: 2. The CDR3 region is CASSQGLAGGLDTQYF. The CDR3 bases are TGCGCCAGCAGCCAAGGACTAGCGGGGGGGTTAGATACGCAGTATTTT.